The T cell receptor beta chain described here comes from a study of PD-L1 blockade in urothelial cancer. Overall study: The year 2014 saw patients start atezolizumab, 1,200 mg intravenously every 3 weeks. Bladder-origin urothelial cancer in males covered about 90% of the 29 patients. After treatment start, blood was analyzed at 3 weeks (second dose) and at 6 weeks.

V shed 1 base and J shed 3 bases, with 10 bases lying between them. CDR1 and CDR2 (germline): SGHAT, FQNNGV. CDR3 length equals 14 residues. Generated by immunoSEQ multiplex PCR, the TCRdb table keeps only in-frame clones and is missing some. This table holds roughly 39,000 clones, about 89% found once. This chain joins TRBV11-2 and TRBJ2-7; tentative D call: TRBD1 (6 bases). This TCR was recovered from a man aged 60 to 75 with urothelial cancer. Here the sequenced sample was PBMCs, taken around atezolizumab (anti-PD-L1) treatment. The CDR3 region is CASSLATGNYEQYF. DNA for the CDR3: TGTGCCAGCAGCTTAGCTACAGGGAACTACGAGCAGTACTTC.